This TCR beta chain was documented in a study of CD8+ T cells in alopecia areata. Sequencing relied on a cDNA template that was reverse transcribed from extracted RNA. Assay used: immunoSEQ multiplex PCR; TCRdb lists only in-frame clones, some missing. The sample yields roughly 75,000 clones, 50% to 75% seen once. A few counts support this clone. The trim removed 2 bases at V and 8 bases at J, leaving 3 bases unmatched. The CDR3 consists of 15 residues. CDR1 and CDR2 from the germline V gene are MNHEY and SMNVEV (reference sequence). The sequencing used CD8+ T cells sorted from blood, collected at week 0. The receptor was derived from a human donor with alopecia areata. The genes are TRBV27 and TRBJ2-2, with 12 bases identical to TRBD2. CDR3 nucleotides: TGTGCCAGCAGTTTAACTAGCGGGGGGATTGGGGAGCTGTTTTTT. This encodes CASSLTSGGIGELFF.